The rows below give T cell receptor beta chains drawn from one sample of a study of CXCR3-negative and CXCR3-positive naive CD8 T cells. TCRdb reprocessed the 5' RACE reads; each CDR3 protein has one entry and no DNA is given. In all, the sample yields roughly 100,000 distinct CDR3 sequences. Sequenced: naive CXCR3- CD8+ T cells from blood. Receptor source: a human donor in good health. Some clones in this sample may be carry-over from other donors' samples. Each CDR3 is given with its conserved first and last residue.

j_gene | v_gene | CDR3aa
TRBJ1-2 | TRBV6-2/TRBV6-3 | CASSTRGFGGYTF
TRBJ2-1 | TRBV7-3 | CASSLHLGGTISYNEQFF
TRBJ2-7 | TRBV7-6 | CASSPGGILGQYF
TRBJ2-7 | TRBV29-1 | CSVPVAGEQYF
TRBJ2-7 | TRBV7-2 | CASSIRGGHEQYF
TRBJ2-1 | TRBV13 | CASSHSGDREVNEQFF
TRBJ1-2 | TRBV15 | CATSSRGGYGYTF
TRBJ2-4 | TRBV7-6 | CASSLGDIKNIRYF
TRBJ1-1 | TRBV7-3 | CASSAGGMNTEAFF
TRBJ2-7 | TRBV6-6 | CASSRTGGSSLRQYF
TRBJ1-5 | TRBV12-3/TRBV12-4 | CASSPDRGQPQHF
TRBJ1-2 | TRBV3-1 | CASSPHGTVYGYTF
TRBJ2-1 | TRBV27 | CASIQQGGNEQFF
TRBJ2-7 | TRBV20-1 | CSAGTGTGYEQYF
TRBJ2-1 | TRBV7-9 | CASSFSGGPGYNEQSF
TRBJ2-7 | TRBV5-6 | CASSLGRPGPAGFSYEQYF
TRBJ1-2 | TRBV20-1 | CSATSDREYGYTF
TRBJ2-1 | TRBV9 | CASSTTSGGQPSSYNEQFF
TRBJ2-1 | TRBV5-5 | CASSLLISYNEQFF
TRBJ1-6 | TRBV11-2 | CASSFLTGGSYNSPLHF
TRBJ2-7 | TRBV6-5 | CASGSPEGYEQYF
TRBJ1-1 | TRBV7-9 | CASSFQGLNTEAFF
TRBJ2-6 | TRBV30 | CAWTQDSGTPGGANVLTF
TRBJ2-7 | TRBV29-1 | CSVEGGEGLALYEQYF
TRBJ1-2 | TRBV7-9 | CASSLAGRGYTF
TRBJ1-2 | TRBV3-1 | CASSQDRVRGYTF
TRBJ2-1 | TRBV7-8 | CASSLVARVLHEQFF
TRBJ1-2 | TRBV29-1 | CSVEEGSYGYTF
TRBJ2-7 | TRBV28 | CASNPGSSYEQYF
TRBJ2-2 | TRBV20-1 | CSARDLVKGDTGELFF
TRBJ1-2 | TRBV29-1 | CSVEAGTAYVYTF
TRBJ2-1 | TRBV29-1 | CSVEGTEVSSYNEQFF
TRBJ2-2 | TRBV2 | CASLGGATGELFF
TRBJ2-7 | TRBV11-2 | CASSLETGYEQYF
TRBJ2-1 | TRBV25-1 | CASAGGGSYNEQFF
TRBJ2-1 | TRBV6-1 | CASSEVAGGGYNEQFF
TRBJ2-5 | TRBV6-6 | CASSYGDSQGGETQYF
TRBJ2-7 | TRBV19 | CASSLRDVWYEQYF
TRBJ1-2 | TRBV29-1 | CSVVRPEAGYTF
TRBJ2-7 | TRBV12-3/TRBV12-4 | CARVTSGSYEQYF
TRBJ2-1 | TRBV7-9 | CASRPGNEQFF
TRBJ2-1 | TRBV12-3/TRBV12-4 | CASSLGAPGYNEQFF
TRBJ2-7 | TRBV28 | CASPPPGSSYEQYF
TRBJ2-7 | TRBV20-1 | CSARKPSGDFYEQYF
TRBJ1-1 | TRBV29-1 | CSVEGGWNTEAFF
TRBJ2-5 | TRBV29-1 | CSVEDAQGELVQEETQYF
TRBJ2-5 | TRBV6-4 | CASSELYGEGRETQYF